This T cell receptor (beta chain) was sequenced in a study of blood T cell repertoires in COVID-19. The wider study: COVID-19 samples collected from the United States, Italy and Spain covered acute and convalescent phases.

Trimming left V 4 bases short and J 10 bases short, with 30 bases between. CDR1 and CDR2 (germline): SGHRS, YFSETQ. The CDR3 is 18 amino acids. Under the authors' procedure: Amplification of reference gene primers was used by the study to estimate nucleated cell counts. Only in-frame clones appear in the TCRdb table, and some are missing; sequencing was by immunoSEQ multiplex PCR. V and J calls and clone size follow that table, whereas D and trimming were derived from the DNA. The sample carries nearly 350,000 clones, 91% recorded once. The sequencing sample was made of peripheral blood. The origin of this receptor is a woman under 30 who had recovered from COVID-19. V usage is TRBV5-1 and J usage is TRBJ2-1; D possibly uses TRBD1 or TRBD2 (12 bases each). The CDR3 DNA reads TGCGCCAGCAGCGTTGGGGACAGGGGGCGACTAGCGGGAGAGGAGCAGTTCTTC. Encoded protein: CASSVGDRGRLAGEEQFF.